This is a list of T cell receptor beta chains from one sample in a study of blood T cells in healthy people across ages. TCRdb analysed the 5' RACE reads with MiXCR anew, one entry per CDR3 protein. This table holds about 1,400,000 distinct CDR3 sequences, 35% to 45% found once. The material sequenced was blood. These receptors all stem from a woman aged 18-30 years in good health. CDR3s include the opening cysteine and the closing phenylalanine or tryptophan. A D gene is named only where the DNA matches it firmly. Expanded clones are given a class, and other clones once, few, many or no size at all.

TRBJ1-6 once . TRBV4-1 TGCGCCAGCAGCCAAGATAATGCACCCCTCCACTTT CASSQDNAPLHF
TRBJ1-5 few . TRBV7-9 TGTGCCAGCAGCTTAGAACGGGCTAATCAGCCCCAGCATTTT CASSLERANQPQHF
TRBJ2-3 once TRBD2 TRBV12-5 TGTGCCACAACGCTAGCGGGAGCGGGGGGCACAGATACGCAGTATTTT CATTLAGAGGTDTQYF
TRBJ2-5 . . TRBV7-8 TGTGCCAGCAGCCCCGGGGGGGACAGGTTCCAAGAGACCCAGTACTTC CASSPGGDRFQETQYF
TRBJ1-4 . . TRBV12-3/TRBV12-4 TGTGCCAGCAGGCGACAGATGGAGGGGGAAAAACTGTTTTTT CASRRQMEGEKLFF
TRBJ1-6 . . TRBV20-1 TGCAGTGCTAAGGACGGAACCTATAATTCACCCCTCCACTTT CSAKDGTYNSPLHF
TRBJ2-1 few . TRBV29-1 TGCAGCGTAAGCCAAGCCACTTTCAATGAGCAGTTCTTC CSVSQATFNEQFF
TRBJ2-7 few TRBD2 TRBV4-1 TGCGCCAGCAGCCGACTAGCGGGAGATCACGAGCAGTACTTC CASSRLAGDHEQYF
TRBJ2-7 . . TRBV6-6 TGTGCCAGCAGTTACCGGGTTTCCTACAATGAGCAGTACTTC CASSYRVSYNEQYF
TRBJ2-7 . . TRBV7-9 TGTGCCAGCAGCTTAGCTTACGGGAAATACGAGCAGTACTTC CASSLAYGKYEQYF
TRBJ2-5 . . TRBV20-1 TGCAGTGCTAGAGATGTACTAGACCAAGAGACCCAGTACTTC CSARDVLDQETQYF
TRBJ1-1 . TRBD1 TRBV3-1 TGTGCCAGCAGCCAACAAACCGGGACAGGGGGCGCGGAGGCTTTCTTT CASSQQTGTGGAEAFF
TRBJ2-7 . . TRBV6-6 TGTGCCAGCAGTTATATCGGCGGACCCTACGAGCAGTACTTC CASSYIGGPYEQYF
TRBJ2-5 few . TRBV20-1 TGCAGTGCTCTCCAAGGGGGGATGCTCCAAGAGACCCAGTACTTC CSALQGGMLQETQYF
TRBJ2-6 few . TRBV5-5 TGTGCCAGCGGATTTCCCCGAGGGGACGGCCACTCTGGGGCCAACGTCCTGACTTTC CASGFPRGDGHSGANVLTF
TRBJ2-1 few . TRBV4-1 TGCGCCAGCAGCCAAGACTCGGGATTTGAGCAGTTCTTC CASSQDSGFEQFF
TRBJ2-5 . . TRBV7-9 TGTGCCAGCAGCTTAGGCGTACAAGAGGCCCAGTACTTC CASSLGVQEAQYF
TRBJ2-7 . . TRBV4-1 TGCGCCAGCAGCCAAGTCTACGCCCCACCCGTGGGATACGAGCAGTACTTC CASSQVYAPPVGYEQYF
TRBJ1-1 few . TRBV5-1 TGCGCCAGCAGCTTGGGGGATGCGAACACTGAAGCTTTCTTT CASSLGDANTEAFF
TRBJ1-1 few TRBD1 TRBV7-9 TGTGCCAGCAGCTCAGAGGACAGGGGAAACACTGAAGCTTTCTTT CASSSEDRGNTEAFF
TRBJ2-2 . . TRBV13 TGTGCCAGCACCCTTTACGGACAGAACACCGGGGAGCTGTTTTTT CASTLYGQNTGELFF
TRBJ2-3 many . TRBV12-3/TRBV12-4 TGTGCCAGCAGCCGGGGAGATACGCAGTATTTT CASSRGDTQYF
TRBJ2-7 . TRBD2 TRBV7-6 TGTGCCAGCAGCGCTACTAGCGGGGGTTACTACGAGCAGTACTTC CASSATSGGYYEQYF
TRBJ2-5 . . TRBV5-1 TGCGCCAGCAGCTTCGGAGCGGATCAAGAGACCCAGTACTTC CASSFGADQETQYF
TRBJ1-5 . . TRBV6-1 TGTGCCAGCAGTGAAATTCGTGCGATATATAGCAATCAGCCCCAGCATTTT CASSEIRAIYSNQPQHF
TRBJ2-7 . . TRBV7-9 TGTGCCAGCAGCTACAGACAGGCCGGGGGCGAGCAGTACTTC CASSYRQAGGEQYF
TRBJ2-5 few . TRBV6-5 TGTGCCAGCAGTTACGCCTATCGGGGCCAAGAGACCCAGTACTTC CASSYAYRGQETQYF
TRBJ2-5 . . TRBV30 TGTGCCTGGAGTGTAGTGCGGCAGGGAGTTGCGTACTTC CAWSVVRQGVAYF
TRBJ2-5 once TRBD1 TRBV29-1 TGCAGCGCTCGCCAGGGGGCCACGGAGACCCAGTACTTC CSARQGATETQYF
TRBJ2-7 few . TRBV20-1 TGCAGTGCTAGTTTCCCTAGCGCGGTCTACGAGCAGTACTTC CSASFPSAVYEQYF
TRBJ2-1 few . TRBV6-1 TGTGCCAGCAGTCGACCCCGGGACGGATTTTCCTACAATGAGCAGTTCTTC CASSRPRDGFSYNEQFF
TRBJ2-1 . . TRBV27 TGTGCCAGCAGTTTGTCGGGGAACCCCTACAATGAGCAGTTCTTC CASSLSGNPYNEQFF
TRBJ2-3 . . TRBV9 TGTGCCAGCAGCGTAGGAGAGCGGTTCCACACAGATACGCAGTATTTT CASSVGERFHTDTQYF
TRBJ1-4 . TRBD1 TRBV27 TGTGCCAGCAGGCCGACAGGGGGCGCGGAAAAACTGTTTTTT CASRPTGGAEKLFF
TRBJ1-2 . . TRBV29-1 TGCAACTCCTGGGGGGGGCGAAGGGGCTATGGCTACACCTTC CNSWGGRRGYGYTF
TRBJ2-6 few . TRBV7-9 TGTGCCAGCAGCCCCCATCGACTGGCTCCGATATCTGGGGCCAACGTCCTGACTTTC CASSPHRLAPISGANVLTF
TRBJ2-2 few . TRBV4-2 TGTGCCAGCAGCCAAGGGGAGTTCGGGGAGCTGTTTTTT CASSQGEFGELFF
TRBJ2-3 many TRBD2 TRBV3-1 TGTGCCAGCGGACTAGCGGGAGATACGCAGTATTTT CASGLAGDTQYF
TRBJ2-7 . TRBD2 TRBV10-3 TGTGCCATCAGAACTAGCGGCCACGAGCAGTACTTC CAIRTSGHEQYF
TRBJ2-5 . . TRBV6-1 TGTGCCAGCAGTGAACAGGGGTGGGAGACCCAGTACTTC CASSEQGWETQYF
TRBJ1-5 once . TRBV18 TGTGCCAGCTCACCAACCGGAGACCCTTATCAGCCCCAGCATTTT CASSPTGDPYQPQHF
TRBJ2-7 . TRBD1 TRBV20-1 TGCAGTGCTATAGGACAGGTATCCTCCTACGAGCAGTACTTC CSAIGQVSSYEQYF
TRBJ2-3 . . TRBV20-1 TGCAGTGCAAACGCGCTAGGCCCCACGTTCGTGACAGATACGCAGTATTTT CSANALGPTFVTDTQYF
TRBJ2-3 few . TRBV10-3 TGTGCCATCAGTGAAGGTTTCTCCCCCGCGGAGGCGTATTTT CAISEGFSPAEAYF
TRBJ1-2 few . TRBV4-2 TGTGCCAGCAGTTTCGAGGGGGGCGAGTATGGCTACACCTTC CASSFEGGEYGYTF
TRBJ1-1 once . TRBV5-1 TGCGCCAGCAGCTGGTCAACAGGGTTTGGAACTGAAGCTTTCTTT CASSWSTGFGTEAFF
TRBJ2-7 few TRBD2 TRBV7-2 TGTGCCAGCAGTCACCCGGCGGGGACTAGCGGGGTTGAGCAGTACTTC CASSHPAGTSGVEQYF
TRBJ2-1 few . TRBV14 TGTGCCAGCAGCCAAGGGGTTCCAGTTTACAATGAGCAGTTCTTC CASSQGVPVYNEQFF